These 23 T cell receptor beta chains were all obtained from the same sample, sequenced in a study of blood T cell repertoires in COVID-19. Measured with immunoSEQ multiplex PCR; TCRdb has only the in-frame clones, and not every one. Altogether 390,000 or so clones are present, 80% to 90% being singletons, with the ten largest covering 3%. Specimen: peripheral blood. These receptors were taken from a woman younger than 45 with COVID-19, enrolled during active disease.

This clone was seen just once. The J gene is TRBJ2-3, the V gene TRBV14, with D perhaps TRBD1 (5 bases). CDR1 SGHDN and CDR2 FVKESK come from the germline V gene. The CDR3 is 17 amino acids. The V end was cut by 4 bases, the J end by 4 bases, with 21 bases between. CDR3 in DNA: TGTGCCAGCAGCCCCAAGATCTTAGGGGCCCCCCCAGATACGCAGTATTTT. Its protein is CASSPKILGAPPDTQYF.

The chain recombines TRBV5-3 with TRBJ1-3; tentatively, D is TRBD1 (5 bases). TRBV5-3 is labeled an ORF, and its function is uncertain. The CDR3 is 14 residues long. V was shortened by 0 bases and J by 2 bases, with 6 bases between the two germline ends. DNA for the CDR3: TGTGCCAGAAGCTTGGGACAGACTGGAAACACCATATATTTT. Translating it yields CARSLGQTGNTIYF.

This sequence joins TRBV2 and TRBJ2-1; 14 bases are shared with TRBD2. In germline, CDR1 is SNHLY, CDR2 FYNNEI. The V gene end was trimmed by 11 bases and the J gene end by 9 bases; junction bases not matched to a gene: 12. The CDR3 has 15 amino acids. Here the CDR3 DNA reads TGTGCCCGGACCTGGACTAGCGGGGGGTTAAGTGAGCAGTTCTTC. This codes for CARTWTSGGLSEQFF.

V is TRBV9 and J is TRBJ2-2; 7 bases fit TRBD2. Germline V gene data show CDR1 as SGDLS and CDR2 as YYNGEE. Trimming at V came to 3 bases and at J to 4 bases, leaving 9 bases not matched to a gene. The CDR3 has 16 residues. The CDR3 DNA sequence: TGTGCCAGCAGCGCACAACTAGCGACGGGCACCGGGGAGCTGTTTTTT. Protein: CASSAQLATGTGELFF.

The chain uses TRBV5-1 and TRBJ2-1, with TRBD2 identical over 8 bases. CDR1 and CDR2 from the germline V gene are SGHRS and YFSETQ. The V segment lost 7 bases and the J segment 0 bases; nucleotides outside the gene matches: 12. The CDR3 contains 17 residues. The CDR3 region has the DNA TGCGCCAGCTACGAAGGTAGCGGGACATACTCCTACAATGAGCAGTTCTTC. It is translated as CASYEGSGTYSYNEQFF.

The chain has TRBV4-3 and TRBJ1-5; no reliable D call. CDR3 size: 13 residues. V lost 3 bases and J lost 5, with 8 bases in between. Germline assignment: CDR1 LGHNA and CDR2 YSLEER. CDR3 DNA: TGCGCCAGCAGCCAGAGGTCAGATCAGCCCCAGCATTTT. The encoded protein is CASSQRSDQPQHF.

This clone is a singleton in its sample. The CDR3 sequence is CASSSGQQGGELFF. The CDR3 DNA reads as TGTGCCAGCAGTTCGGGACAGCAGGGCGGGGAGCTGTTTTTT. The rearrangement uses TRBV11-3 and TRBJ2-2; 7 bases fit TRBD1. This CDR3 has 14 amino acids. The J segment lost 7 bases and the V segment lost 6 bases, leaving 8 bases of the junction unmatched. From germline, CDR1 is SGHNT and CDR2 YENEEA.

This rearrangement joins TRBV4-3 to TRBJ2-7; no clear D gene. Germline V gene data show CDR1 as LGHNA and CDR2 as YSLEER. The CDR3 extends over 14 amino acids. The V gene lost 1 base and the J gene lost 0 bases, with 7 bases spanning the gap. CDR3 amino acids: CASSQGRDSYEQYF. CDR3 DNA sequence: TGCGCCAGCAGCCAAGGGAGAGACTCCTACGAGCAGTACTTC.

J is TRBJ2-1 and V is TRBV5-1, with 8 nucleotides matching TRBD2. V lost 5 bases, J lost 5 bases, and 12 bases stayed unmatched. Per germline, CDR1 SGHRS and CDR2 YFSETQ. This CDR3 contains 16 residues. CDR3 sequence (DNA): TGCGCCAGCAGAACACCCCGGGGGGGCTTCAACAATGAGCAGTTCTTC. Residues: CASRTPRGGFNNEQFF.

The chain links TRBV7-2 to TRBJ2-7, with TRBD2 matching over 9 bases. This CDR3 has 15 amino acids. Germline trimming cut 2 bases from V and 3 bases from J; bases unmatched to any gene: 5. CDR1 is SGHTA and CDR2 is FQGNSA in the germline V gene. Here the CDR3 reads CASSLSGGRVYEQYV. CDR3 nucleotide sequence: TGTGCCAGCAGCTTAAGTGGCGGGAGGGTCTACGAGCAGTACGTC.

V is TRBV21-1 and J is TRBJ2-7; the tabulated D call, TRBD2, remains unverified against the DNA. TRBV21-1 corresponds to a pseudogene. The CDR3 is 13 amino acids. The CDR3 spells CASSSEAVYEQYV. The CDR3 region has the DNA TGTGCCAGCAGCTCCGAGGCTGTCTACGAGCAGTACGTC.

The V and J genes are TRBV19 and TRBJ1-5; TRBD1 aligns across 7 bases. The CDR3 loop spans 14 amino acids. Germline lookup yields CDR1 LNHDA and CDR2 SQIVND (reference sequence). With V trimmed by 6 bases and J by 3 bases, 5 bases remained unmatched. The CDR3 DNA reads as TGTGCCAGTAGCGTGGGACAGAACAATCAGCCCCAGCATTTT. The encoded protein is CASSVGQNNQPQHF.

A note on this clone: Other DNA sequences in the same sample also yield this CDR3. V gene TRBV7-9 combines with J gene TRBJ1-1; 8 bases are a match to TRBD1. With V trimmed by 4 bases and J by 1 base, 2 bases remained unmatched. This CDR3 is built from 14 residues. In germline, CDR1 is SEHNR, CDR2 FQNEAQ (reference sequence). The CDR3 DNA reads TGTGCCAGCAGCTCCGGGACAGGGAACACTGAAGCTTTCTTT. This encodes CASSSGTGNTEAFF. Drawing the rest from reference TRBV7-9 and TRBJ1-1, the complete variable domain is DTGVSQNPRHKITKRGQNVTFRCDPISEHNRLYWYRQTLGQGPEFLTYFQNEAQLEKSRLLSDRFSAERPKGSFSTLEIQRTEQGDSAMYLCASSSGTGNTEAFFGQGTRLTVV.

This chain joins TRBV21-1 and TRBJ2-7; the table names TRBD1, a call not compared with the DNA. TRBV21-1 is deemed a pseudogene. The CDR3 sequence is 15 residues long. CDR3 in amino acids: CASSSSPDRSYEQYV. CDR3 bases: TGTGCCAGCAGCTCATCTCCGGACAGATCCTACGAGCAGTACGTC.

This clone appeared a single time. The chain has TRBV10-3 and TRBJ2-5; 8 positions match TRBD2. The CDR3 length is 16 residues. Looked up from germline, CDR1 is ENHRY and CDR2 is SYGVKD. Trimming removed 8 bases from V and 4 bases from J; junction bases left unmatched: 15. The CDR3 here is CAIAGGPAGVGETQYF. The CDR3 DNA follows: TGTGCCATCGCCGGGGGCCCAGCGGGAGTTGGAGAGACCCAGTACTTC.

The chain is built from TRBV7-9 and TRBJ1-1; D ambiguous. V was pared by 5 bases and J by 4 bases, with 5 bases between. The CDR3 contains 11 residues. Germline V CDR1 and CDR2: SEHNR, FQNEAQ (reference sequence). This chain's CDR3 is CASSLATEAFF. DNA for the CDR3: TGTGCCAGCAGCCTGGCCACTGAAGCTTTCTTT.

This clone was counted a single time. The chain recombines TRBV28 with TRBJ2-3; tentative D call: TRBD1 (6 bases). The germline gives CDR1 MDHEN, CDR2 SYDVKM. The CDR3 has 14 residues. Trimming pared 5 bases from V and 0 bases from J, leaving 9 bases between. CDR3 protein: CASSNRGSTDTQYF. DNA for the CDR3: TGTGCCAGCAGTAATAGGGGGAGCACAGATACGCAGTATTTT. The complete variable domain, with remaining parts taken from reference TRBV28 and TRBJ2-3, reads DVKVTQSSRYLVKRTGEKVFLECVQDMDHENMFWYRQDPGLGLRLIYFSYDVKMKEKGDIPEGYSVSREKKERFSLILESASTNQTSMYLCASSNRGSTDTQYFGPGTRLTVL.

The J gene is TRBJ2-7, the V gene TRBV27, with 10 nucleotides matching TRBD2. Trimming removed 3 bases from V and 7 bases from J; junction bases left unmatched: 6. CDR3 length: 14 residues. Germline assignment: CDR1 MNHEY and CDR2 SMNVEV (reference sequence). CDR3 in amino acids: CASSLGAGGIEQYF. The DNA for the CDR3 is TGTGCCAGCAGTTTGGGAGCGGGGGGGATAGAGCAGTACTTC.

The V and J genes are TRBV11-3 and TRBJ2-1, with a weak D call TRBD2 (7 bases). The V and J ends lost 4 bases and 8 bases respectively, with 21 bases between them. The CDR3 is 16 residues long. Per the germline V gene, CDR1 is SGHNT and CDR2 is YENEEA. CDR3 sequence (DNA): TGTGCCAGCAGCTCCTGGGGGGGGGCTCGAGAGCATGAGCAGTTCTTC. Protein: CASSSWGGAREHEQFF.

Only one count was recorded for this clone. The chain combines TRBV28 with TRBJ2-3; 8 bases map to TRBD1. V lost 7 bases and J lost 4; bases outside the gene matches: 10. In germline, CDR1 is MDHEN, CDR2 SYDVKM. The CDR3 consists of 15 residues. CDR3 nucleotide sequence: TGTGCCAGCACAAACTGGCAGGGGGCGGCAGATACGCAGTATTTT. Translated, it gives CASTNWQGAADTQYF.

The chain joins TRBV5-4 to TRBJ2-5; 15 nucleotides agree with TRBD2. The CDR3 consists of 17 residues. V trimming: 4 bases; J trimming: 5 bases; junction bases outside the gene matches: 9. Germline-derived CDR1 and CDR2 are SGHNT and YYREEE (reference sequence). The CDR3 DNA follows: TGTGCCAGCAGCCCTGGACTAGCGGGAGGGTCTAAGGAGACCCAGTACTTC. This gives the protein CASSPGLAGGSKETQYF.

CDR3 nucleotide sequence: TGTGCCAGCAGCTTAGGAGCCACCTCCCAGGGTCAGCCCCAGCATTTT. It is translated as CASSLGATSQGQPQHF. The chain is built from TRBV7-6 and TRBJ1-5; D may be TRBD1 (5 bases). Trimming cost V 1 base and J 6 bases, with 16 bases left between them. This CDR3 has 16 amino acids. CDR1 SGHVS and CDR2 FNYEAQ come from the germline V gene. Based on the CDR3 plus reference TRBV7-6 and TRBJ1-5, the full variable domain is GAGVSQSPRYKVTKRGQDVALRCDPISGHVSLYWYRQALGQGPEFLTYFNYEAQQDKSGLPNDRFSAERPEGSISTLTIQRTEQRDSAMYRCASSLGATSQGQPQHFGDGTRLSIL.

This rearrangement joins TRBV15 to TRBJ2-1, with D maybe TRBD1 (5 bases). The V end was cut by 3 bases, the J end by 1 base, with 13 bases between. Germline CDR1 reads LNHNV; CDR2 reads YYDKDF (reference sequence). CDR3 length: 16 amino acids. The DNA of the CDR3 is TGTGCCACCAGCAGCGAGGTAGGGGCTTCCTACAATGAGCAGTTCTTC. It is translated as CATSSEVGASYNEQFF.